This T cell receptor (beta chain) was recovered during a study of blood T cells in healthy people across ages. It was with a sample-barcoded 5' primer and a J-beta primer mix that a second PCR of roughly 7 to 11 cycles was run. From the 5' RACE reads, TCRdb called clonotypes with MiXCR, one entry per CDR3 protein. The sample yields over 750,000 distinct CDR3 sequences, about 25% seen once. V gave up 2 bases and J gave up 6 bases; unmatched junction bases: 7. There are 15 residues in the CDR3. Germline CDR1 and CDR2: SGHRS and YFSETQ. The sample was also reused in another study, on T cells of mothers and their children.

This rearrangement joins TRBV5-1 to TRBJ2-1, with 8 bases identical to TRBD1. This clonotype was sampled from a boy aged 5-17 years in good health. Sequences were obtained from blood. CDR3 amino acids: CASSFPRTGFNEQFF. DNA of the CDR3: TGCGCCAGCAGCTTCCCACGGACAGGGTTCAATGAGCAGTTCTTC.